The 30 T cell receptor beta chains below come from one sample, sequenced in a study of shared clonotypes between healthy human individuals. The table came from immunoSEQ multiplex PCR; TCRdb's copy has only in-frame clones and leaves some out. The sample records over 400,000 clones, roughly 95% being singletons. Input material: naive CD4+ T cells sorted from blood. Sample subset: CD45RA+ positively selected. The receptors were gathered from a woman under 40 in good health.

This rearrangement joins TRBV5-1 to TRBJ2-7, with D possibly matching TRBD1 (5 bases). Trimming left V 0 bases short and J 1 base short, with 11 bases between. The germline CDR1 and CDR2 sequences are SGHRS and YFSETQ. This CDR3 has 15 residues. CDR3: CASSLGGVSSYEQYF. CDR3 sequence (DNA): TGCGCCAGCAGCTTGGGGGGCGTCTCGTCCTACGAGCAGTACTTC.

CDR3 bases: TGTGCCAGCAGCCAGGACCCATGGGGAGGAGGCGAAAAACTGTTTTTT. This gives the protein CASSQDPWGGGEKLFF. The chain carries TRBV13 and TRBJ1-4; no reliable D call. Germline V gene lookup returns CDR1 PRHDT and CDR2 FYEKMQ (reference sequence). Trimming removed 5 bases from V and 8 bases from J, with 21 bases in between. The CDR3 is 16 amino acids.

The chain combines TRBV27 with TRBJ2-5; a weak D match, TRBD1 (6 bases). The CDR3 extends over 15 amino acids. V shed 5 bases and J shed 2 bases, with 15 bases lying between them. Germline CDR1 is MNHEY and CDR2 is SMNVEV (reference sequence). CDR3 nucleotide sequence: TGTGCCAGCAGTCAACACAGGGACCTGCAAGAGACCCAGTACTTC. Translation: CASSQHRDLQETQYF.

The V gene is TRBV10-3, the J gene TRBJ1-2, with a weak D call TRBD1 (6 bases). Germline V lookup: CDR1 ENHRY, CDR2 SYGVKD. The germline V and J ends were trimmed by 6 bases and 2 bases, with 13 bases remaining between them. The CDR3 loop spans 14 amino acids. The CDR3 DNA reads as TGTGCCATCAGCTCGAACAGGGTAAACTATGGCTACACCTTC. This gives the protein CAISSNRVNYGYTF.

J is TRBJ2-3 and V is TRBV6-4; the match to TRBD2 covers 14 bases. After removal of 6 bases from V and 3 bases from J, the junction contained 14 bases not matched to a gene. The germline V gene encodes CDR1 MRHNA and CDR2 SNTAGT. The CDR3 sequence is 19 residues long. CDR3 amino acids: CASRSSPGLAGVRTDTQYF. CDR3 in DNA: TGTGCCAGCAGATCTTCCCCGGGACTAGCGGGAGTGAGGACAGATACGCAGTATTTT.

The chain joins TRBV25-1 to TRBJ2-1; D remains ambiguous. The germline gives CDR1 MGHDK, CDR2 SYGVNS. This CDR3 contains 14 residues. Trimming cost V 2 bases and J 4 bases, with 9 bases left between them. This CDR3 reads CASSEHYLYNEQFF. The CDR3 DNA sequence: TGTGCCAGCAGTGAACATTATCTATACAATGAGCAGTTCTTC.

CDR3 residues: CASSQDVGRGSSYNEQFF. The CDR3 bases are TGTGCCAGCAGCCAAGATGTGGGCCGAGGAAGCTCCTACAATGAGCAGTTCTTC. The J gene is TRBJ2-1, the V gene TRBV4-2; D gene unclear. CDR1 and CDR2 (germline): LGHNA, YNFKEQ. V was clipped by 0 bases and J by 0 bases, with 15 bases between them. CDR3 length: 18 residues.

This chain links TRBV7-9 with TRBJ1-6; 12 positions agree with TRBD1. The CDR3 has 17 residues. The germline CDR1 and CDR2 sequences are SEHNR and FQNEAQ (reference sequence). J lost 7 bases, V lost 4 bases, and 8 bases had no gene match. The CDR3 reads CASSSSRDRGLNSPLHF. The CDR3, as DNA: TGTGCCAGCAGCTCGTCCCGGGACAGGGGGCTGAATTCACCCCTCCACTTT.

V and J are TRBV6-1 and TRBJ2-5; 12 positions match TRBD1. The CDR3 sequence is 15 residues long. CDR1 is MNHNS, CDR2 SASEGT, per germline. Trimming cost V 5 bases and J 5 bases; bases outside gene matches: 6. In DNA, the CDR3 is TGTGCCAGCAGTTGGGACAGGGGGCTTGGGGAGACCCAGTACTTC. Translating it yields CASSWDRGLGETQYF.

The chain couples TRBV4-1 to TRBJ1-1; D is unresolved. Trimming removed 7 bases from V and 6 bases from J, with 18 bases in between. The CDR3 is 14 amino acids. CDR1 MGHRA and CDR2 YSYEKL come from the germline V gene. In nucleotides, the CDR3 is TGCGCCAGCATCAAAGTGGGTCGAGGCCCTGAAGCTTTCTTT. It codes for CASIKVGRGPEAFF.

The gene calls are TRBV7-9 and TRBJ1-2, with 7 positions matching TRBD1. Germline CDR1 and CDR2: SEHNR and FQNEAQ (reference sequence). The CDR3 runs 15 residues. The trim removed 5 bases at V and 2 bases at J, leaving 8 bases unmatched. The CDR3, as DNA: TGTGCCAGCAGCCTCGGGACAGCTATCAACTATGGCTACACCTTC. It yields the protein CASSLGTAINYGYTF.

The CDR3 DNA reads as TGTGCCCGGCAGGAGCTAGCCAAAAACATTCAGTACTTC. Its protein is CARQELAKNIQYF. V usage is TRBV19 and J usage is TRBJ2-4; D ambiguous. CDR1 LNHDA and CDR2 SQIVND come from the germline V gene (reference sequence). There are 13 residues in the CDR3. Trimming left V 11 bases short and J 0 bases short, with 11 bases between.

The V gene is TRBV27, the J gene TRBJ1-1; 7 bases are a match to TRBD1. In germline, CDR1 is MNHEY, CDR2 SMNVEV (reference sequence). The trim removed 8 bases at V and 1 base at J, leaving 4 bases unmatched. The length of the CDR3 is 13 residues. CDR3 loop: CASRGTANTEAFF. The CDR3 nucleotides read TGTGCCAGCCGAGGGACAGCGAACACTGAAGCTTTCTTT.

The V call is TRBV5-8, the J call TRBJ2-7, with D unresolved. Germline CDR1 is SGHTS and CDR2 is YDEGEE. The ends were cut back, 0 bases at V and 2 bases at J, with 6 bases in the middle. CDR3 length: 13 amino acids. The CDR3 bases are TGTGCCAGCAGCTTGGTCCGAGCCTACGAGCAGTACTTC. Amino acid sequence: CASSLVRAYEQYF.

The chain links TRBV28 to TRBJ1-1; D is uncertain. V dropped 1 base and J dropped 8 bases, with 11 bases sitting between them. Germline V CDR1 and CDR2: MDHEN, SYDVKM. The CDR3 is made up of 13 amino acids. The chain's CDR3 is CASSLSGAKEAFF. The CDR3 DNA is TGTGCCAGCAGTTTATCAGGTGCCAAGGAAGCTTTCTTT.

The chain is built from TRBV7-8 and TRBJ2-7; 13 nucleotides agree with TRBD2. This CDR3 contains 15 residues. After removal of 7 bases from V and 6 bases from J, the junction contained 9 bases not matched to a gene. The V gene's germline CDR1 is SGHVS and CDR2 FQNEAQ. The CDR3 region is CASTPTGLAGPEQYF. The DNA of the CDR3 is TGTGCCAGCACACCGACGGGACTAGCGGGACCCGAGCAGTACTTC.

DNA for the CDR3: TGTGCCAGCTCACCATTTGGCAGCTACAATGAGCAGTTCTTC. Encoded protein: CASSPFGSYNEQFF. The J gene is TRBJ2-1, the V gene TRBV18, with D unresolved. Germline-derived CDR1 and CDR2 are KGHSH and LQKENI. The CDR3 contains 14 residues. V was clipped by 2 bases and J by 3 bases, with 8 bases between them. The variable domain in full, completed from reference TRBV18 and TRBJ2-1, reads NAGVMQNPRHLVRRRGQEARLRCSPMKGHSHVYWYRQLPEEGLKFMVYLQKENIIDESGMPKERFSAEFPKEGPSILRIQQVVRGDSAAYFCASSPFGSYNEQFFGPGTRLTVL.

Remarks on this clone: The same CDR3 is also encoded by other DNA sequences in this sample. The chain links TRBV19 to TRBJ2-7; TRBD1 is a possible D gene (6 bases). The germline CDR1 and CDR2 sequences are LNHDA and SQIVND (reference sequence). V was cut by 3 bases and J by 4 bases, with 10 bases left in between. This CDR3 comprises 13 residues. The CDR3 is CASSIGRGYEQYF. The CDR3 coding sequence is TGTGCCAGTAGTATCGGCAGGGGATACGAGCAGTACTTC. Looking up the rest from reference TRBV19 and TRBJ2-7 gives the full variable domain: DGGITQSPKYLFRKEGQNVTLSCEQNLNHDAMYWYRQDPGQGLRLIYYSQIVNDFQKGDIAEGYSVSREKKESFPLTVTSAQKNPTAFYLCASSIGRGYEQYFGPGTRLTVT.

The chain couples TRBV21-1 to TRBJ2-2; the D call of TRBD1 is as the table states it, not checked on the DNA. TRBV21-1 is given as a pseudogene. The CDR3 is made up of 17 amino acids. CDR3 in amino acids: CASSDLRQGAGTGELFF. CDR3 bases: TGTGCCAGCAGCGACCTACGACAGGGGGCGGGCACCGGGGAGCTGTTTTTT.

DNA of the CDR3: TGTGCCAGAAGGTGGGGGCTCGACACTGAAGCTTTCTTT. This translates into CARRWGLDTEAFF. V is TRBV5-3 and J is TRBJ1-1, with D possibly TRBD1 on 6 matching bases. TRBV5-3 is recorded as an ORF, its role being uncertain. This CDR3 is 13 amino acids long. The V end was cut by 5 bases, the J end by 3 bases, with 11 bases between.

The J gene is TRBJ1-1, the V gene TRBV10-2; tentative D call: TRBD1 (5 bases). With 8 bases removed from V and 6 bases from J, the gap between germline ends came to 13 bases. The CDR3 spans 12 residues. CDR1 is WSHSY and CDR2 is SAAADI in the germline V gene. CDR3 bases: TGCGCCAGCCGGGAGGGGTGGGCTGAAGCTTTCTTT. It encodes CASREGWAEAFF.

This chain joins TRBV11-2 and TRBJ1-1; D unresolved. The V end lost 2 bases, the J end lost 4 bases, and 11 bases lay between the germline ends. CDR1 and CDR2 (germline): SGHAT, FQNNGV. The CDR3 extends over 14 amino acids. In nucleotides, the CDR3 is TGTGCCAGCAGCTTAAGTAGTGGGTCCACTGAAGCTTTCTTT. Its translation: CASSLSSGSTEAFF.

The rearrangement links TRBV28 to TRBJ2-7; D gene uncertain. Per germline, CDR1 MDHEN and CDR2 SYDVKM. Between the trimmed V and J ends, which lost 1 base and 1 base, there was a span of 11 bases. The CDR3 length is 15 residues. The CDR3 nucleotides are TGTGCCAGCAGTTTATCCGGTCGGCTTTCCTACGAGCAGTACTTC. This encodes CASSLSGRLSYEQYF.

CDR3 DNA sequence: TGCGCCAGCAGCCCTCGAGGCGGGGCCGCGGGGGAGCAGTACTTC. Its protein product is CASSPRGGAAGEQYF. This chain uses TRBV4-1 with TRBJ2-7; TRBD2 might be the D (6 bases). Deletions cut 4 bases from V and 7 bases from J, with 20 bases between. This CDR3 has 15 residues. The germline V gene has CDR1 MGHRA and CDR2 YSYEKL.

The sample holds one count of this clone. The chain has TRBV5-4 and TRBJ1-2; the D gene is possibly TRBD1 (6 bases). This CDR3 contains 14 residues. Germline CDR1 is SGHNT and CDR2 is YYREEE (reference sequence). V was shortened by 0 bases and J by 7 bases, with 13 bases between the two germline ends. The CDR3 coding sequence is TGTGCCAGCAGCTTGGACAGGGACCTGGGTGGCTACACCTTC. This translates into CASSLDRDLGGYTF.

This clone was picked up one time. The chain is built from TRBV28 and TRBJ2-2, with D perhaps given as TRBD1 or TRBD2 (5 bases each). Trimming left V 2 bases short and J 5 bases short, with 9 bases between. The CDR3 runs 14 residues. The germline V gene encodes CDR1 MDHEN and CDR2 SYDVKM. CDR3 sequence reads: CASSLGGLTGELFF. Written as DNA, the CDR3 is TGTGCCAGCAGTTTAGGGGGTTTGACCGGGGAGCTGTTTTTT.

The chain employs TRBV10-1 and TRBJ2-7, with 8 bases matching TRBD2. The CDR3 contains 14 residues. Germline loops: CDR1 WNHNN, CDR2 SYGVQD (reference sequence). J lost 4 bases, V lost 2 bases, and 4 bases had no gene match. The CDR3 DNA follows: TGCGCCAGCAGTGAGATGGGCGGGGGGTACGAGCAGTACTTC. Translated, it gives CASSEMGGGYEQYF.

This chain connects TRBV9 to TRBJ1-1; no firm D call. This CDR3 is 13 amino acids long. Trimming took off 0 bases at V and 0 bases at J, with 3 bases between the two ends. The germline CDR1 and CDR2 sequences are SGDLS and YYNGEE. CDR3 loop: CASSVVMNTEAFF. The CDR3, as DNA: TGTGCCAGCAGCGTAGTTATGAACACTGAAGCTTTCTTT.

The chain joins TRBV6-6 to TRBJ2-5; no reliable D call. The CDR3 runs 13 residues. The germline CDR1 and CDR2 sequences are MNHNY and SVGAGI (reference sequence). The V and J ends lost 5 bases and 5 bases respectively, with 12 bases between them. Here the CDR3 reads CASSSGEGETQYF. The CDR3 DNA follows: TGTGCCAGCAGTAGTGGGGAAGGGGAGACCCAGTACTTC.

The chain joins TRBV6-4 to TRBJ1-1; tentatively, D is TRBD1 (5 bases). The CDR3 has 15 residues. Germline V gene data show CDR1 as MRHNA and CDR2 as SNTAGT. The V and J ends lost 3 bases and 4 bases respectively, with 15 bases between them. DNA of the CDR3: TGTGCCAGCAGTGAACAAGGGGAAGCGGGCACTGAAGCTTTCTTT. Protein: CASSEQGEAGTEAFF.